The sequence of this T cell receptor beta chain was determined in a study of metastatic and nonmetastatic thyroid tumors. About the research overall: Where malignant and benign thyroid patients were concerned, repertoires were compared across blood and tumor or nodule tissue.

With MiXCR, TCRdb called clones anew from the PCR reads. Among over 14,000 clones listed, roughly 24% were seen once. This clone was counted at least ten times. The CDR3 runs 15 residues. V dropped 0 bases and J dropped 1 base, with 7 bases sitting between them. Per germline, CDR1 SGHVS and CDR2 FQNEAQ. Each patient came to thyroid surgery without any prior treatment (of any kind). This chain connects TRBV7-8 to TRBJ1-5; D remains unclear. The sequence derives from a female donor with papillary thyroid cancer or a benign thyroid nodule (not recorded which). Some clones in this sample may be carry-over from other donors' samples. The source material was tumor tissue. The CDR3 loop is CASSLALTSNQPQHF. CDR3 DNA: TGTGCCAGCAGCTTAGCGCTGACAAGCAATCAGCCCCAGCATTTT.